These T cell receptor beta chains were read from a single sample in a study of T cell changes during pregnancy in multiple sclerosis. Sequencing used immunoSEQ multiplex PCR; TCRdb keeps in-frame clones, though not all of them. The sample has about 40,000 clones, roughly 87% seen once; the top ten hold more than 0.7%. Here the sequenced sample was CD4+ T cells from peripheral blood mononuclear cells, taken after pregnancy. The source is a female donor with multiple sclerosis, enrolled in a pregnancy study. Both conserved end residues are part of each CDR3. A D gene is named only where the DNA matches it firmly.

d_gene	v_gene	CDR3aa
-	TRBV6-6	CASSRLNTEAFF
-	TRBV27	CASSLSVSSYNEQFF
TRBD1	TRBV5-1	CASSHGTDGSPLHF
TRBD2	TRBV9	CASSVGVGTSGGDTQYF
TRBD2	TRBV10-3	CAIRGQGGNEQFF
-	TRBV9	CASSGVGGNGNTIYF
-	TRBV15	CATSRDFSEQFF
-	TRBV2	CASTLRGLQQETQYF
-	TRBV23-1	CASNTDPEGTKNIQYF
-	TRBV15	CATSWGTNQPQHF
-	TRBV19	CASSREGGDTQYF
-	TRBV7-3	CASSLGSSAETQYF
-	TRBV4-3	CASSQGEGEANYGYTF
-	TRBV7-2	CASSLGGASKNIQYF
TRBD1	TRBV5-1	CASSLVGQGYEQYF
-	TRBV30	CACTTGPGNTIYF
TRBD1	TRBV6-5	CASRKGQGAYEQYF
-	TRBV7-9	CASSARGAGANVLTF
TRBD1	TRBV7-2	CASSWAGTGTYEQYF
-	TRBV5-1	CASSLQGMNTEAFF
TRBD2	TRBV4-3	CASSYGLAVYNEQFF
TRBD1	TRBV11-2	CASSLPPDRVYEQYF
-	TRBV5-1	CASSLQGYEDTQYF
-	TRBV5-4	CASSLQGSGANVLTF
-	TRBV7-8	CASSLSGGPTDTQYF
-	TRBV4-1	CASSQVYSQETQYF
TRBD1	TRBV5-6	CASSSTGVLAKNIQYF
TRBD1	TRBV30	CAWTLEGAIYEQYF
-	TRBV5-4	CASSLGGHSNQPQHF
-	TRBV7-3	CASSSYTDTQYF
-	TRBV10-3	CAISGQRFQGPMNTEAFF
-	TRBV28	CASSGEGRPNTEAFF
TRBD1	TRBV2	CASRRTGYTGELFF
-	TRBV7-3	CASSLMGPLGYEQFF
-	TRBV9	CASTKKTTERRGYTF
-	TRBV6-5	CASSYSDGADGYTF
-	TRBV7-2	CASSLEGGWVYGYTF
-	TRBV29-1	CSVEELANTEAFF
-	TRBV7-3	CASSLTREETQYF
TRBD1	TRBV14	CASSQGQGGFSPLHF
-	TRBV4-1	CASSLVGQDRTDTQYF
TRBD1	TRBV30	CAWSGTGRGQPQHF
TRBD2	TRBV11-3	CASSPALAGGPNNEQFF
TRBD2	TRBV5-1	CASSWGLAGGYEQYF
TRBD1	TRBV5-1	CASSGRQGASGYTF